What follows describes a single T cell receptor (beta chain). Its antigen is unknown. V lost 0 bases, J lost 4 bases, and 12 bases lay in between. The CDR3 length is 15 residues. Per the germline V gene, CDR1 is ENHRY and CDR2 is SYGVKD. It was with 60 Vbeta and 13 Jbeta primers that the PCR ran. Only in-frame clones appear in the TCRdb table, and some are missing; sequencing was by immunoSEQ multiplex PCR. The data contain about 180,000 clones, 70% to 80% of them singletons. These data belong to a study of cytomegalovirus exposure and HLA in healthy donors. Study-level findings and limits: Rarity characterized most TCR sequences, yet some public TCRs appeared in many donors. Highest at DRB1 and lowest at HLA-C, TCR association rates differed among HLA loci in a later analysis. Productive rates of about 87% or about 30% were seen for most TCR beta V segments in an earlier analysis.

This sequence was found in a woman aged 55 to 70 in good health and CMV-seropositive. Source material: PBMCs. The chain combines TRBV10-3 with TRBJ1-1; D might be TRBD1 (5 bases). CDR3 nucleotides: TGTGCCATCAGTGAGTCTAGGGGTTCGGGCACTGAAGCTTTCTTT. This gives the protein CAISESRGSGTEAFF.